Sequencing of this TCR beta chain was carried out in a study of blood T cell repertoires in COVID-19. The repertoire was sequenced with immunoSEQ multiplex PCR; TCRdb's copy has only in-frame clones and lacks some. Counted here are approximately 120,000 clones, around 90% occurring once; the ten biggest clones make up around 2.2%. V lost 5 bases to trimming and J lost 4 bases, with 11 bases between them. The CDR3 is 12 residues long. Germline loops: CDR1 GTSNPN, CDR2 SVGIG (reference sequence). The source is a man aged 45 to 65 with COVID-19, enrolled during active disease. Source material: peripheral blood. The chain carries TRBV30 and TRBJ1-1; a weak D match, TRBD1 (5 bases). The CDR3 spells CAWGAVGTEAFF. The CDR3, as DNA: TGTGCCTGGGGGGCGGTTGGCACTGAAGCTTTCTTT.